These 27 T cell receptor beta chains originate from one sample sequenced in a study of blood T cell repertoires in COVID-19. Only in-frame clones appear in the TCRdb table, and some are missing; sequencing was by immunoSEQ multiplex PCR. The sample shows some 170,000 clones, approximately 82% of them seen only once. Sequencing used PBMCs or T cells enriched from blood (not recorded which). The receptor set was obtained from a man aged 45 to 65 who had recovered from COVID-19.

This chain links TRBV28 with TRBJ2-7; D call uncertain. Germline V gene data show CDR1 as MDHEN and CDR2 as SYDVKM. The CDR3 totals 14 residues. Trimming took off 1 base at V and 3 bases at J, with 10 bases between the two ends. CDR3 nucleotide sequence: TGTGCCAGCAGTTTATTGCAGAAATACTACGAGCAGTACTTC. Amino acid sequence: CASSLLQKYYEQYF.

The V gene is TRBV6-5, the J gene TRBJ1-6; possibly TRBD1 for D (6 bases). CDR1 is MNHEY, CDR2 SVGAGI, per germline. Trimming pared 3 bases from V and 5 bases from J, leaving 8 bases between. This CDR3 is built from 14 residues. Here the CDR3 reads CASSYGQHNSPLHF. CDR3 nucleotides: TGTGCCAGCAGTTATGGACAGCATAATTCACCCCTCCACTTT.

The V and J genes are TRBV19 and TRBJ1-4; D not certain. V lost 2 bases, J lost 7 bases, and 8 bases lay in between. Per the germline V gene, CDR1 is LNHDA and CDR2 is SQIVND (reference sequence). The CDR3 length is 13 residues. The CDR3 DNA follows: TGTGCCAGTAGTATAATGCGTGGTGAAAAACTGTTTTTT. This encodes CASSIMRGEKLFF.

The rearrangement joins TRBV28 to TRBJ1-5; 12 bases fit TRBD1. After removal of 5 bases from V and 9 bases from J, the junction contained 8 bases not matched to a gene. The CDR3 contains 15 residues. Germline V CDR1 and CDR2: MDHEN, SYDVKM. CDR3 in amino acids: CASSPRDRGLGPQHF. CDR3 in DNA: TGTGCCAGCAGTCCCCGGGACAGGGGGCTAGGGCCCCAGCATTTT.

The chain uses TRBV5-1 and TRBJ2-3; TRBD2 aligns across 11 bases. V lost 0 bases to trimming and J lost 0 bases; unmatched junction nucleotides: 6. This CDR3 has 18 amino acids. CDR1 is SGHRS, CDR2 YFSETQ, per germline. The CDR3 loop reads CASSLGASGGLSTDTQYF. CDR3 nucleotides: TGCGCCAGCAGCTTGGGGGCTAGCGGGGGGCTGAGCACAGATACGCAGTATTTT. Full variable domain (remainder filled in from reference TRBV5-1 and TRBJ2-3): KAGVTQTPRYLIKTRGQQVTLSCSPISGHRSVSWYQQTPGQGLQFLFEYFSETQRNKGNFPGRFSGRQFSNSRSEMNVSTLELGDSALYLCASSLGASGGLSTDTQYFGPGTRLTVL.

This chain links TRBV14 with TRBJ2-3; TRBD1 is a possible D gene (5 bases). Trimming cost V 1 base and J 1 base, with 12 bases left between them. This CDR3 has 16 amino acids. Germline CDR1 reads SGHDN; CDR2 reads FVKESK. CDR3 region: CASSQARIRGTDTQYF. The DNA of the CDR3 is TGTGCCAGCAGCCAAGCCCGAATCAGGGGCACAGATACGCAGTATTTT.

This chain joins TRBV5-1 and TRBJ2-7, with D possibly being TRBD1 (6 bases). The V end lost 1 base, the J end lost 0 bases, and 11 bases lay between the germline ends. Germline CDR1 is SGHRS and CDR2 is YFSETQ. The CDR3 totals 15 residues. The DNA for the CDR3 is TGCGCCAGCAGCTTGACAGGGAGTAGCTCCTACGAGCAGTACTTC. Encoded protein: CASSLTGSSSYEQYF.

V is TRBV6-1 and J is TRBJ1-2, with D perhaps TRBD1 (5 bases). This CDR3 has 14 residues. V was clipped by 0 bases and J by 8 bases, with 13 bases between them. Germline V CDR1 and CDR2: MNHNS, SASEGT. This chain's CDR3 is CASSEAVRQGGYTF. The CDR3 coding sequence is TGTGCCAGCAGTGAAGCAGTCCGTCAGGGAGGCTACACCTTC.

In DNA form, the CDR3 reads TGTGCCAGCAGCCATACAGAGAACTATGGCTACACCTTC. Translated: CASSHTENYGYTF. V is TRBV3-1 (or the pseudogene TRBV3-2) and J is TRBJ1-2; no firm D call. This CDR3 has 13 residues. Deletions cut 3 bases from V and 2 bases from J, with 7 bases between. Germline V gene data show CDR1 as LGHDT and CDR2 as YNNKEL (reference sequence).

This clone turned up a few times. J is TRBJ1-1 and V is TRBV27, with unresolved D. V was trimmed by 5 bases and J by 3 bases, leaving 19 bases between them. The length of the CDR3 is 16 residues. Germline V gene data show CDR1 as MNHEY and CDR2 as SMNVEV (reference sequence). As DNA, the CDR3 is TGTGCCAGCAGTAGGGTATTCGAGGTCGGGGACACTGAAGCTTTCTTT. This gives the protein CASSRVFEVGDTEAFF.

This rearrangement joins TRBV28 to TRBJ1-6; no reliable D call. This CDR3 comprises 18 residues. Deletions cut 7 bases from V and 0 bases from J, with 19 bases between. Germline CDR1 and CDR2: MDHEN and SYDVKM. The CDR3 nucleotides are TGTGCCAGCACCTCCGTTGGAGATATAAGCTCCTATAATTCACCCCTCCACTTT. Its protein is CASTSVGDISSYNSPLHF.

In this sample, this clone turned up once. This rearrangement joins TRBV7-9 to TRBJ1-1, with D possibly being TRBD1 (6 bases). The CDR3 sequence is 14 residues long. The V gene's germline CDR1 is SEHNR and CDR2 FQNEAQ (reference sequence). Trimming pared 1 base from V and 8 bases from J, leaving 14 bases between. The CDR3 bases are TGTGCCAGCAGCTTAGGAACAGGGAACGGGGAAGCTTTCTTT. Its protein is CASSLGTGNGEAFF.

The V gene is TRBV5-1, the J gene TRBJ2-2; TRBD1 might be the D (6 bases). The germline V and J ends were trimmed by 2 bases and 4 bases, with 12 bases remaining between them. CDR1 and CDR2 (germline): SGHRS, YFSETQ. This CDR3 is 15 amino acids long. DNA of the CDR3: TGCGCCAGCAGCTTAGAAACAGGGATCACCGGGGAGCTGTTTTTT. The encoded protein is CASSLETGITGELFF. The whole variable domain, filled in from reference TRBV5-1 and TRBJ2-2, reads KAGVTQTPRYLIKTRGQQVTLSCSPISGHRSVSWYQQTPGQGLQFLFEYFSETQRNKGNFPGRFSGRQFSNSRSEMNVSTLELGDSALYLCASSLETGITGELFFGEGSRLTVL.

V gene TRBV20-1 combines with J gene TRBJ2-5, with TRBD2 identical over 7 bases. V lost 7 bases, J lost 7 bases, and 6 bases stayed unmatched. The germline V gene has CDR1 DFQATT and CDR2 SNEGSKA (reference sequence). The CDR3 runs to 11 residues. The CDR3 nucleotides are TGCAGTGTGGAGCGGGGAAGGACCCAGTACTTC. Residues: CSVERGRTQYF.

The gene calls are TRBV10-3 and TRBJ2-2, with 7 bases that match TRBD2. V lost 2 bases, J lost 1 base, and 1 base stayed unmatched. Germline V lookup: CDR1 ENHRY, CDR2 SYGVKD. The CDR3 has 15 amino acids. The CDR3 reads CAISEVAGNTGELFF. CDR3 coding DNA: TGTGCCATCAGTGAGGTAGCGGGGAACACCGGGGAGCTGTTTTTT.

The rearrangement links TRBV11-2 to TRBJ2-5; 10 bases agree with TRBD2. The CDR3 has 15 amino acids. Germline CDR1 reads SGHAT; CDR2 reads FQNNGV. V dropped 3 bases and J dropped 1; count of bases not matched to a gene: 2. As DNA, the CDR3 is TGTGCCAGCAGCTTTCTAGCGGGGGTCCAAGAGACCCAGTACTTC. This sequence encodes CASSFLAGVQETQYF.

The count of this clone is one. The rearrangement links TRBV10-1 to TRBJ1-6; D is ambiguous. Germline values: CDR1 WNHNN, CDR2 SYGVQD (reference sequence). The CDR3 is made up of 12 amino acids. Trimming stripped 2 bases from V and 8 bases from J, with 4 bases between. Here the CDR3 DNA reads TGCGCCAGCAGTGAGGAGTATTCACCCCTCCACTTT. Its translation: CASSEEYSPLHF.

For this clone: One junction end does not reproduce the germline sequence, and a read error may be involved. Here the CDR3 DNA reads TGTGCCAGCAGTTTGAGGGGGAGCTTAAACTTC. Its protein is CASSLRGSLNF. The rearrangement links TRBV12-3 or TRBV12-4 to TRBJ2-7, with D possibly matching TRBD1 (6 bases). The CDR3 is made up of 11 amino acids.

J is TRBJ1-4 and V is TRBV6-5; D not certain. V was shortened by 2 bases and J by 10 bases, with 20 bases between the two germline ends. Germline CDR1 reads MNHEY; CDR2 reads SVGAGI. The CDR3 totals 16 residues. Written as DNA, the CDR3 is TGTGCCAGCAGTTACGGGAGCAGGAGGACGTCTGGAAAACTGTTTTTT. This gives the protein CASSYGSRRTSGKLFF.

The chain joins TRBV5-4 to TRBJ2-7; 12 nucleotides agree with TRBD2. This CDR3 contains 16 residues. V trimming: 4 bases; J trimming: 1 base; junction bases outside the gene matches: 6. Germline V gene sequence: CDR1 SGHNT, CDR2 YYREEE (reference sequence). The CDR3 reads CASSPITSGGSYEQYF. The CDR3 nucleotides are TGTGCCAGCAGCCCAATAACTAGCGGGGGGTCCTACGAGCAGTACTTC.

J is TRBJ1-1 and V is TRBV11-2, with TRBD1 as a possible D gene (6 bases). There are 14 residues in the CDR3. V was cut by 3 bases and J by 4 bases, with 12 bases left in between. Germline CDR1 SGHAT, CDR2 FQNNGV. The CDR3 reads CASSLTQGITEAFF. The CDR3 region has the DNA TGTGCCAGCAGCTTGACCCAGGGGATCACTGAAGCTTTCTTT.

This clone was observed a single time. This chain joins TRBV20-1 and TRBJ1-2; D is ambiguous. Trimming pared 0 bases from V and 6 bases from J, leaving 5 bases between. The CDR3 has 11 amino acids. CDR1 and CDR2 from the germline V gene are DFQATT and SNEGSKA (reference sequence). The CDR3 coding sequence is TGCAGTGCTAGAGATCGAGATGGCTACACCTTC. This encodes CSARDRDGYTF.

This sequence joins TRBV5-4 and TRBJ2-1, with 11 bases lining up with TRBD2. Trimming removed 4 bases from V and 5 bases from J; junction bases left unmatched: 8. The CDR3 totals 16 residues. Germline V lookup: CDR1 SGHNT, CDR2 YYREEE (reference sequence). The CDR3 DNA reads TGTGCCAGCAGCCTTATTAGCGGGGGGGCAAACAATGAGCAGTTCTTC. Encoded protein: CASSLISGGANNEQFF.

This chain links TRBV6-5 with TRBJ1-1; D perhaps matches TRBD1 (5 bases). Trimming cost V 6 bases and J 2 bases, with 16 bases left between them. The V gene's germline CDR1 is MNHEY and CDR2 SVGAGI. The CDR3 is 15 amino acids. DNA for the CDR3: TGTGCCAGCAGGGGCGGGGACTTAGGAAACACTGAAGCTTTCTTT. Translated, it gives CASRGGDLGNTEAFF.

This clone occurred a few times. The chain couples TRBV6-5 to TRBJ2-4, with D possibly matching TRBD2 (5 bases). The V gene's germline CDR1 is MNHEY and CDR2 SVGAGI. This CDR3 spans 14 amino acids. V lost 5 bases, J lost 0 bases, and 8 bases lay in between. The CDR3: CASSNGLAKNIQYF. The CDR3 region has the DNA TGTGCCAGCAGTAACGGACTAGCCAAAAACATTCAGTACTTC.

J is TRBJ2-7 and V is TRBV3-1 (or the pseudogene TRBV3-2); D is unresolved. The germline V and J ends were trimmed by 5 bases and 7 bases, with 9 bases remaining between them. The CDR3 contains 11 residues. Germline CDR1 and CDR2: LGHDT and YNNKEL (reference sequence). In DNA, the CDR3 is TGTGCCAGCAGCTCAGGCAGGGAGCAGTACTTC. Amino acids: CASSSGREQYF.

The chain couples TRBV19 to TRBJ1-5; weak D call: TRBD1 (5 bases). Germline CDR1 reads LNHDA; CDR2 reads SQIVND (reference sequence). The CDR3 length is 16 residues. The V gene lost 4 bases and the J gene lost 0 bases, with 13 bases spanning the gap. CDR3 amino acids: CASSNAPRVSNQPQHF. Here the CDR3 DNA reads TGTGCCAGTAGTAATGCCCCCAGGGTTAGCAATCAGCCCCAGCATTTT.